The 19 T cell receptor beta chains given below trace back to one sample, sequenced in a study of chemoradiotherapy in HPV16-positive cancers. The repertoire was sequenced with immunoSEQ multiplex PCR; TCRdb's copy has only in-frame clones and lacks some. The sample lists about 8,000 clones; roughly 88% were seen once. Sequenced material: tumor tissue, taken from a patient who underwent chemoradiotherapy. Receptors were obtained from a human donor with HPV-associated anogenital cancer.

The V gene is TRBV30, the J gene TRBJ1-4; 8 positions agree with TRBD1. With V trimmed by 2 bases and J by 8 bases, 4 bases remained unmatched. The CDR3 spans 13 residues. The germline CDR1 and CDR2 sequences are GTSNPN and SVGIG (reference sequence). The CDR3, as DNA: TGTGCCTGGAGTTTCAGGGGGCGGGAAAAACTGTTTTTT. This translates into CAWSFRGREKLFF.

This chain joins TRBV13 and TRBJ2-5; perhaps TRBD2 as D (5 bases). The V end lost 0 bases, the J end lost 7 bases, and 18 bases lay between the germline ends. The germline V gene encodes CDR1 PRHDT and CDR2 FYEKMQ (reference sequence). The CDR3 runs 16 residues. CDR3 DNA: TGTGCCAGCAGCTTAGGCCGCCGGGCCGGACTGTTGACCCAGTACTTC. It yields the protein CASSLGRRAGLLTQYF.

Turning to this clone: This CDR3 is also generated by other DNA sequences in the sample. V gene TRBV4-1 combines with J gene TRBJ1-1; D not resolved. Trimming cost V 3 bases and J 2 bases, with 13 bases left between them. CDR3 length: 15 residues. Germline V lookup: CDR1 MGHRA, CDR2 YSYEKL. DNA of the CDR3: TGCGCCAGCAGCCAGGACCCGGGATATAACACTGAAGCTTTCTTT. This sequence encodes CASSQDPGYNTEAFF.

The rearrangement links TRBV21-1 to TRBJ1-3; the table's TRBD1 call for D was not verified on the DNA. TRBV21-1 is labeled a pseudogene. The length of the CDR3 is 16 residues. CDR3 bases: TGTGCCAGCAGAGCTACAGGGGTTACCTCTGGAAACACCATATATTTT. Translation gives CASRATGVTSGNTIYF.

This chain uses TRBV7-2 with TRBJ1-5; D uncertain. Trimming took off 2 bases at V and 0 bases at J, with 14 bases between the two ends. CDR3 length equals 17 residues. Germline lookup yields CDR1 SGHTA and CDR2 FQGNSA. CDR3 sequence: CASSLLARDYSNQPQHF. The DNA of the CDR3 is TGTGCCAGCAGCTTATTGGCAAGGGATTATAGCAATCAGCCCCAGCATTTT. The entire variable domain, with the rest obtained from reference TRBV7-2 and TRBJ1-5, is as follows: GAGVSQSPSNKVTEKGKDVELRCDPISGHTALYWYRQSLGQGLEFLIYFQGNSAPDKSGLPSDRFSAERTGGSVSTLTIQRTQQEDSAVYLCASSLLARDYSNQPQHFGDGTRLSIL.

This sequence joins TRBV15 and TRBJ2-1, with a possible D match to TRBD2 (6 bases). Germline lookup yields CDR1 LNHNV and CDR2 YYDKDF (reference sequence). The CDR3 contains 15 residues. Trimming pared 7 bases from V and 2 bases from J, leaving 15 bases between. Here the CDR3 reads CATTPNTGAYNEQFF. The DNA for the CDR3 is TGTGCCACCACCCCGAACACGGGAGCCTACAATGAGCAGTTCTTC.

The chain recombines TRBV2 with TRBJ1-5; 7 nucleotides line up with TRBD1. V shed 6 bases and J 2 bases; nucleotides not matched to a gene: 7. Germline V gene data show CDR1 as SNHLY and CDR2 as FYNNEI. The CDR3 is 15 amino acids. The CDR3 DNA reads TGTGCCAGCAGCACCGGACAGGTTGGCAATCAGCCCCAGCATTTT. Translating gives CASSTGQVGNQPQHF.

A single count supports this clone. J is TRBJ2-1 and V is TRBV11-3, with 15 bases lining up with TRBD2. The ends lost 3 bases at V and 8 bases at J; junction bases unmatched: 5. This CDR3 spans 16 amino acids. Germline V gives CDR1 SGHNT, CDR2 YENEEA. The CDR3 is CASSFGTSGGLDEQFF. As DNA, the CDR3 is TGTGCCAGCAGCTTCGGGACTAGCGGGGGGTTAGATGAGCAGTTCTTC.

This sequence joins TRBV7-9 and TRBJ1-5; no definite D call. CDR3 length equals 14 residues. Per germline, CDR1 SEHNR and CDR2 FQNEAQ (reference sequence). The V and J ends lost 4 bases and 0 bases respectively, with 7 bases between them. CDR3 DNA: TGTGCCAGCAGCTGGGATAGTAGCAATCAGCCCCAGCATTTT. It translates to CASSWDSSNQPQHF.

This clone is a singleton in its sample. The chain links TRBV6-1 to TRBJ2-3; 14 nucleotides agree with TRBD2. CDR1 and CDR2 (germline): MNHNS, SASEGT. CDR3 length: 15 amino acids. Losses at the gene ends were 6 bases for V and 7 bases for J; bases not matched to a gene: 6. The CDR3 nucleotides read TGTGCCAGCAGCGGGACTAGCGGGAGCTCGAATACGCAGTATTTT. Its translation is CASSGTSGSSNTQYF.

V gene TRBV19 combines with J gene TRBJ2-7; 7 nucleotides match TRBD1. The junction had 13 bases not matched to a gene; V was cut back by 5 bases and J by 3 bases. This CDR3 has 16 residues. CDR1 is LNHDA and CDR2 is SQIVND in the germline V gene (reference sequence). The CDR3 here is CASSPSRGAGGYEQYF. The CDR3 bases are TGTGCCAGTAGTCCCTCCCGAGGGGCAGGGGGCTACGAGCAGTACTTC.

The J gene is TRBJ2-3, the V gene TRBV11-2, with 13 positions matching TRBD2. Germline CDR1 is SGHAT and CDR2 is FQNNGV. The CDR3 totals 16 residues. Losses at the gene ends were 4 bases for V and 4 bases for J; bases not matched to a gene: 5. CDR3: CASSSQTSGGPDTQYF. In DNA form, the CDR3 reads TGTGCCAGCAGCTCACAGACTAGCGGGGGGCCAGATACGCAGTATTTT.

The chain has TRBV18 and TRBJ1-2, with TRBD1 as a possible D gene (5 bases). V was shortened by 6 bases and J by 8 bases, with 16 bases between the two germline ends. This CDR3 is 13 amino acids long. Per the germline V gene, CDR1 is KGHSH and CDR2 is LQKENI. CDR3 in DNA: TGTGCCAGCTCGGAACAACAGGATTTGGGCTACACCTTC. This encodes CASSEQQDLGYTF.

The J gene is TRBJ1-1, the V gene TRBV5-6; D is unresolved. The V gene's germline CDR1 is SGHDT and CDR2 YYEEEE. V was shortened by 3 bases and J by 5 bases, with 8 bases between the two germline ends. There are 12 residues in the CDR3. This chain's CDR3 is CASSWGDTEAFF. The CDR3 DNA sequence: TGTGCCAGCAGCTGGGGAGATACTGAAGCTTTCTTT.

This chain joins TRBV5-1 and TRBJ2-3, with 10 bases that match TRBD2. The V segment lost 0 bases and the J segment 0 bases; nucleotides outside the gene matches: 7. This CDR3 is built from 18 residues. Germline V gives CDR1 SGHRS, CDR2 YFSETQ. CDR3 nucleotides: TGCGCCAGCAGCTTGGTTTCTAGCGGGAGCGCTAGCACAGATACGCAGTATTTT. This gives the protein CASSLVSSGSASTDTQYF.

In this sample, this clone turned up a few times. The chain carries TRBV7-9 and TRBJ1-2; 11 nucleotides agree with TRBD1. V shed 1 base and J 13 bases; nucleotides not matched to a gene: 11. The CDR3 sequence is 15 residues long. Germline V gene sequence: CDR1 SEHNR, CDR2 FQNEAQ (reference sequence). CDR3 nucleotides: TGTGCCAGCAGCTTAGAGGGACAGGGGGGCCCAGCCGGCACCTTC. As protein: CASSLEGQGGPAGTF.

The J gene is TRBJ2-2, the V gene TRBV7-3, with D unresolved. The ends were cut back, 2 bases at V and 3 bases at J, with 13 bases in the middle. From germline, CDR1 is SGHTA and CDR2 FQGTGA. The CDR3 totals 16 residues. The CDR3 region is CASSLRGPPHTGELFF. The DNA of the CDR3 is TGTGCCAGCAGCTTACGTGGTCCACCCCACACCGGGGAGCTGTTTTTT.

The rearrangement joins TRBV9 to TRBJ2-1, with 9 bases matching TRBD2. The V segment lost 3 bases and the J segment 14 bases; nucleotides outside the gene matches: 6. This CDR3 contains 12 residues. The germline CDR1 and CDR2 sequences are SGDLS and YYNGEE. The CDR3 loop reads CASSGGGARKFF. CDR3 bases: TGTGCCAGCAGCGGCGGGGGGGCCCGAAAGTTCTTC.

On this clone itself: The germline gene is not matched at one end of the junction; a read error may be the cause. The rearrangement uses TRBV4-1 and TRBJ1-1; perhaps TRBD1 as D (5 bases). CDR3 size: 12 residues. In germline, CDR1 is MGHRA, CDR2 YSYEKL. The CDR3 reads CASRQGNTEAFF. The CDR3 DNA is TGCGCCAGCCGCCAGGGAAACACTGAAGCTTTCTTT.